A selection of T cell receptor beta chains follows, all from one sample in a study of OX40 agonist ivuxolimab in advanced cancers. The repertoire was sequenced with immunoSEQ multiplex PCR; TCRdb's copy has only in-frame clones and lacks some. The sample consists of about 60,000 clones, roughly 87% of them appearing once. Specimen: CD4+ or CD8+ T cells sorted from blood, collected in a trial of the OX40 agonist ivuxolimab. The receptors originated from an adult with an advanced solid tumor such as melanoma, head and neck, liver or kidney cancer. CDR3s include the opening cysteine and the closing phenylalanine or tryptophan. The order of the fields is D gene, V gene, J gene, clone size, CDR3 DNA, CDR3 protein. The D gene is left open where the match is weak. Size is omitted from some rows. Given values are once, few, many or a class for expanded clones.

.	TRBV30	TRBJ2-5	.	TGTGCCTGGAACCGGGACTTCCAAGAGACCCAGTACTTC	CAWNRDFQETQYF
TRBD1	TRBV2	TRBJ2-7	.	TGTGCCAGCAGTGAGGGGGAAAGGGGGCTCCACGAGCAGTACTTC	CASSEGERGLHEQYF
TRBD2	TRBV27	TRBJ2-1	.	TGTGCCAGCAGTCGTACTAGCGGGAGATCTAATGAGCAGTTCTTC	CASSRTSGRSNEQFF
TRBD1	TRBV6-1	TRBJ1-5	once	TGTGCCAGCAATGCCGGACAGGGGGGACAGCCCCAGCATTTT	CASNAGQGGQPQHF
TRBD2	TRBV9	TRBJ2-2	.	TGTGCCAGCAGCGAACTAGCGGGAGTTCCTGCCGGGGAGCTGTTTTTT	CASSELAGVPAGELFF
TRBD1	TRBV7-9	TRBJ2-5	.	TGTGCCAGCAGCCAGGGGGCGGAACAAGAGACCCAGTACTTC	CASSQGAEQETQYF
TRBD1	TRBV19	TRBJ1-1	.	TGTGCCAGTAGTATTATAGGGACAGCGGGAGACACTGAAGCTTTCTTT	CASSIIGTAGDTEAFF
.	TRBV5-5	TRBJ1-3	once	TGTGCCAGCAGCTCTTCAAGCTCTGGAAACACCATATATTTT	CASSSSSSGNTIYF
.	TRBV19	TRBJ2-1	.	TGTGCCAGTAGTGGGTTCAACAATGAGCAGTTCTTC	CASSGFNNEQFF
TRBD1	TRBV5-1	TRBJ2-1	.	TGCGCCAGCAGCTTGGGGACAGGGGGAGGTGAGCAGTTCTTC	CASSLGTGGGEQFF
.	TRBV5-1	TRBJ2-5	.	TGCGCCAGCAGCTTGGTGCAGCCAAAGCAAGAGACCCAGTACTTC	CASSLVQPKQETQYF
TRBD2	TRBV10-1	TRBJ2-7	.	TGCGCCAGCAGTGAGTCGGGGGGCGGGAGGCTGAACGAGCAGTACTTC	CASSESGGGRLNEQYF
TRBD1	TRBV5-1	TRBJ1-1	few	TGCGCCAGCAGCCCCGGGACAGAGAACACTGAAGCTTTCTTT	CASSPGTENTEAFF
.	TRBV29-1	TRBJ2-3	.	TGCAGCGTTGTCCGAGGGAGCGGCACAGATACGCAGTATTTT	CSVVRGSGTDTQYF
TRBD1	TRBV4-2	TRBJ1-1	.	TGTGCCAGCAGCCAGGGGGACAGAGGAGACACTGAAGCTTTCTTT	CASSQGDRGDTEAFF
TRBD1	TRBV2	TRBJ2-7	.	TGTGCCAGCAGTGAAAACAGGGGATTGGGCTACGAGCAGTACTTC	CASSENRGLGYEQYF
.	TRBV15	TRBJ2-1	.	TGTGCCACCAGCAGAGATCGGGATGAGCAGTTCTTC	CATSRDRDEQFF
TRBD1	TRBV30	TRBJ2-2	.	TGTGCCTGGAGCGGACAGGGTGACACCGGGGAGCTGTTTTTT	CAWSGQGDTGELFF
.	TRBV19	TRBJ2-1	.	TGTGCCAGTAGTATTACGGCAGCCCCCTACAATGAGCAGTTCTTC	CASSITAAPYNEQFF
.	TRBV29-1	TRBJ2-2	.	TGCAGCGCCCAGGAGGGGCTTGGCACCGGGGAGCTGTTTTTT	CSAQEGLGTGELFF
.	TRBV7-8	TRBJ2-3	.	TGTGCCAGCAGCCCGGACAGCAACACAGATACGCAGTATTTT	CASSPDSNTDTQYF
.	TRBV20-1	TRBJ2-7	once	TGCAGTGCTAGACACAGCTACGAGCAGTACTTC	CSARHSYEQYF
.	TRBV6-1	TRBJ1-1	.	TGTGCCAGCAGGACGGAGAGGAACACTGAAGCTTTCTTT	CASRTERNTEAFF
TRBD1	TRBV28	TRBJ2-5	.	TGTGCCAGCAGCTGGGGACAGCCGGGCCAAGAGACCCAGTACTTC	CASSWGQPGQETQYF
TRBD1	TRBV5-6	TRBJ1-4	.	TGTGCCAGCAGCCCAGGACAGGGCCAGGAAAAACTGTTTTTT	CASSPGQGQEKLFF
TRBD1	TRBV25-1	TRBJ2-7	.	TGTGCCAGCAGCCGGGACAGGTCCTACGAGCAGTACTTC	CASSRDRSYEQYF
TRBD2	TRBV5-1	TRBJ2-7	.	TGCGCCAGCAGCTCGGGGGGAACTAGCGGGAGTTCCCGCGAGCAGTACTTC	CASSSGGTSGSSREQYF
.	TRBV6-5	TRBJ2-1	.	TGTGCCAGCAGTTACGACGGGAGCTCCTACAATGAGCAGTTCTTC	CASSYDGSSYNEQFF
TRBD1	TRBV15	TRBJ2-5	.	TGTGCCACCAGCAGAGGGACAGGCGTAGAGACCCAGTACTTC	CATSRGTGVETQYF
.	TRBV7-9	TRBJ2-2	.	TGTGCCAGCAGCTTAGGGGCGGCGGACACCGGGGAGCTGTTTTTT	CASSLGAADTGELFF
TRBD2	TRBV30	TRBJ2-7	.	TGTGCCTGCCACCCCGCGGGAGGCTACTACGAGCAGTACTTC	CACHPAGGYYEQYF
.	TRBV2	TRBJ1-1	few	TGTGCCAGCAGGGCAGGTGGATTGGGAGCTTTCTTT	CASRAGGLGAFF
TRBD2	TRBV11-3	TRBJ2-7	.	TGTGCCAGCAGCTCGACTAGCGGGGACTCCGCGGGGTACTTC	CASSSTSGDSAGYF
.	TRBV10-3	TRBJ1-2	.	TGTGCCATCAGTGGACTTGGACCGCCGGAGGAGGGCTACACCTTC	CAISGLGPPEEGYTF
.	TRBV5-6	TRBJ1-5	few	TGTGCCAGCAGCTTGTGGGATACAAGCAATCAGCCCCAGCATTTT	CASSLWDTSNQPQHF
TRBD1	TRBV19	TRBJ1-6	few	TGTGCCAGTCGGGACAGGGGAGATTCACCCCTCCACTTT	CASRDRGDSPLHF
TRBD2	TRBV6-5	TRBJ2-7	once	TGTGCCACCATAGGACTAGAAAAAGGCGAGCAGTACTTC	CATIGLEKGEQYF
.	TRBV29-1	TRBJ2-7	.	TGCAGCGTTGAAGAGGGGGACGGCCACTACGAGCAGTACTTC	CSVEEGDGHYEQYF
.	TRBV7-9	TRBJ2-3	.	TGTGCCAGCAGTCGCACAGATACGCAGTATTTT	CASSRTDTQYF
TRBD2	TRBV6-1	TRBJ2-1	.	TGTGCCAGCAGTGAAGCTAGCGGGATCTCCAATGAGCAGTTCTTC	CASSEASGISNEQFF
TRBD1	TRBV5-1	TRBJ2-3	.	TGCGCCAGCAGCGCAGGGGGCGAGGGAGATACGCAGTATTTT	CASSAGGEGDTQYF
TRBD1	TRBV6-5	TRBJ1-1	.	TGTGCCAGCAGTCCCGGGACAGGATTTATTGAAGCTTTCTTT	CASSPGTGFIEAFF
.	TRBV29-1	TRBJ1-1	.	TGCAGCGTTGTCAAGGTAGTGGAAACTGAAGCTTTCTTT	CSVVKVVETEAFF
.	TRBV5-1	TRBJ2-5	once	TGCGCCAGCAGCTTGGCGCGGTTAGGCCGCGAGACCCAGTACTTC	CASSLARLGRETQYF
.	TRBV5-8	TRBJ1-2	.	TGTGCCAGCAGCTTAGAGTACGGGGCGGTTGATGGCTACACCTTC	CASSLEYGAVDGYTF
.	TRBV11-2	TRBJ2-5	once	TGTGCCAGCAGCTTTAGACTCGAAGAGACCCAGTACTTC	CASSFRLEETQYF
TRBD2	TRBV10-1	TRBJ2-7	.	TGCGCCAGCAGTGATTTAGCGGGAGCGGGCGAGCAGTACTTC	CASSDLAGAGEQYF
.	TRBV4-1	TRBJ1-4	.	TGCGCCAGCAGCGGGAGAACAACTAATGAAAAACTGTTTTTT	CASSGRTTNEKLFF
.	TRBV6-5	TRBJ2-5	.	TGTGCCAGCAGGTATAGGGGCCAAGAGACCCAGTACTTC	CASRYRGQETQYF
.	TRBV5-1	TRBJ2-7	.	TGCGCCAGCAGCCGGTTGGGCGGAGAACGCCTCTACGAGCAGTACTTC	CASSRLGGERLYEQYF
.	TRBV28	TRBJ2-1	.	TGTGCCAGCGGGCTGCGTCAGTTCTTC	CASGLRQFF
.	TRBV9	TRBJ2-1	.	TGTGCCAGCAGCCCACCCCCGACAGGAGGGTTCTACAATGAGCAGTTCTTC	CASSPPPTGGFYNEQFF
.	TRBV4-3	TRBJ2-7	.	TGCGCCAGCAGCCAAGATTTAGGGGGCTACGAGCAGTACTTC	CASSQDLGGYEQYF
.	TRBV19	TRBJ2-3	.	TGTGCCAGTAGTATAGGTACCAAAGGTACACAGGATACGCAGTATTTT	CASSIGTKGTQDTQYF